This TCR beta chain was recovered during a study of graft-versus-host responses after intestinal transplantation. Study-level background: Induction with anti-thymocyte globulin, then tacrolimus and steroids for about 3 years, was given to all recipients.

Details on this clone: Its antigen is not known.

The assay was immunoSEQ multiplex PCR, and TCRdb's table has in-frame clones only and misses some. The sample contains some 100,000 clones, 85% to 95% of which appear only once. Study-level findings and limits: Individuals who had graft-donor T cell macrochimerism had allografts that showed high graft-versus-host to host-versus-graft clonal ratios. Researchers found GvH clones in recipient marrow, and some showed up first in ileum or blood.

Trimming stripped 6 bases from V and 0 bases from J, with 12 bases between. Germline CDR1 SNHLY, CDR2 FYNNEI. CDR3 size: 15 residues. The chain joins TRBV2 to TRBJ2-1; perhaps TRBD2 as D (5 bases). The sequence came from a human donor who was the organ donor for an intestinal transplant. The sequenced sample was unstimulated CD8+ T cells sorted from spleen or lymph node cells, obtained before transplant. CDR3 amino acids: CASSPVGSSYNEQFF. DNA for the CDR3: TGTGCCAGCAGCCCCGTGGGGAGCTCCTACAATGAGCAGTTCTTC. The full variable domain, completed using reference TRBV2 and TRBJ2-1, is EPEVTQTPSHQVTQMGQEVILRCVPISNHLYFYWYRQILGQKVEFLVSFYNNEISEKSEIFDDQFSVERPDGSNFTLKIRSTKLEDSAMYFCASSPVGSSYNEQFFGPGTRLTVL.